This TCR beta chain was recovered during a study of graft-versus-host responses after intestinal transplantation. Overall study: Transplants were multivisceral, liver-intestinal, or isolated intestinal. Every transplant recipient was induced with anti-thymocyte globulin, then maintained on tacrolimus and steroids for roughly 3 years.

Assay used: immunoSEQ multiplex PCR; TCRdb lists only in-frame clones, some missing. The data contain approximately 80,000 clones, roughly nine tenths of them singletons. General observations from the study: Ileal or blood samples showed some GvH clones first, and such clones were also found in recipient marrow.

In germline, CDR1 is GTSNPN, CDR2 SVGIG (reference sequence). The CDR3 is 14 amino acids. Trimming at V came to 2 bases and at J to 4 bases, leaving 3 bases not matched to a gene. This clone was picked up one time. What it recognizes is unknown. The V gene is TRBV30, the J gene TRBJ1-2; TRBD1 agrees at 11 bases. The sequenced sample was unstimulated CD4+ T cells sorted from spleen or lymph node cells, obtained before intestinal transplant. The origin of this receptor is a human donor who received an intestinal transplant. The DNA for the CDR3 is TGTGCCTGGAGTCCGGGACAGGGGGGCTATGGCTACACCTTC. Encoded protein: CAWSPGQGGYGYTF.